This T cell receptor beta chain was identified during a study of T cell responses to AZD1222 COVID-19 vaccine. CDR3 size: 17 residues. The germline V gene encodes CDR1 SGHTS and CDR2 YDEGEE. The junction had 13 bases not matched to a gene; V was cut back by 2 bases and J by 7 bases. Data came from immunoSEQ multiplex PCR; TCRdb stores just in-frame clones and leaves some out. The sample records 100,000 to 150,000 clones, approximately 92% being singletons. The source was peripheral blood, collected on day 0 of AZD1222 vaccination. V usage is TRBV5-8 and J usage is TRBJ2-4, with 9 bases fitting TRBD2. The origin of this receptor is an adult in good health. The CDR3 DNA sequence: TGTGCCAGCAGCTTTTTGTTATCGGCTAGCGGGACGAACATTCAGTACTTC. Its protein product is CASSFLLSASGTNIQYF.